Reported below is one T cell receptor beta chain. As yet, its antigen is unknown. Donors sampled were nominally healthy, though unrecorded immune exposures were likely. These data are taken from a study of cytomegalovirus exposure and HLA in healthy donors. Study-wide results and caveats: A few CMV-associated chains were confirmed in vitro to be specific for CMV antigens. Later work found most CMV-associated TCR beta chains apparently HLA-restricted. Presence/absence analyses treated sequencing depth as roughly uniform across donors.

The PCR contained 60 Vbeta and 13 Jbeta primers. The data were produced by immunoSEQ multiplex PCR, yet TCRdb's version contains in-frame clones alone and is incomplete. The top ten clones hold 1.5% to 2% of a sample with some 200,000 clones, around 83% of them seen once. This CDR3 is 14 amino acids long. V was pared by 5 bases and J by 5 bases, with 6 bases of the junction left unmatched. Germline CDR1 and CDR2: MNHEY and SMNVEV (reference sequence). Sequencing input: PBMCs. V usage is TRBV27 and J usage is TRBJ2-7; TRBD1 agrees at 10 bases. This receptor was taken from a man over 45 in good health and CMV-seronegative. The CDR3 spells CASSLRQGANEQYF. DNA of the CDR3: TGTGCCAGCAGTCTCCGACAGGGGGCCAACGAGCAGTACTTC.